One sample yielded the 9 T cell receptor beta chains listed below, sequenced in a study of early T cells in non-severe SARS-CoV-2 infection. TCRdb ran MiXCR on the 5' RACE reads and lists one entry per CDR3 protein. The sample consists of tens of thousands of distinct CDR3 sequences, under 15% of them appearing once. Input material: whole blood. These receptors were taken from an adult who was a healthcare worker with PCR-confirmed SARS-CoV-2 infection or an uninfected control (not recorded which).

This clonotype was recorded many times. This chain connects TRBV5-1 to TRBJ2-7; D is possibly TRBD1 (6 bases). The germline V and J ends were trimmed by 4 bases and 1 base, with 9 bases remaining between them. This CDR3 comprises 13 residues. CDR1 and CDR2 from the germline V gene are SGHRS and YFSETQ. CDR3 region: CASSRGTSYEQYF. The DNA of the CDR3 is TGCGCCAGCAGCAGAGGGACATCCTACGAGCAGTACTTC.

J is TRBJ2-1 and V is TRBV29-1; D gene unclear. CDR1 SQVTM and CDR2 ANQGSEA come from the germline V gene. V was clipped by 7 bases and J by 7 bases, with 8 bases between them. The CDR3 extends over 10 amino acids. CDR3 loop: CSGRENEQFF. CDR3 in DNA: TGCAGCGGGAGAGAAAATGAGCAGTTCTTC.

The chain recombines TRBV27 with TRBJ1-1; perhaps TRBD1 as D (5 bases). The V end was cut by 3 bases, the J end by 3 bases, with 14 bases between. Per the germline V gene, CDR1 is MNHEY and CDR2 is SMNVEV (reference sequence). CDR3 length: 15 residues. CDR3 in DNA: TGTGCCAGCAGTTTTCTCGGGGGAAGAGACACTGAAGCTTTCTTT. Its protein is CASSFLGGRDTEAFF.

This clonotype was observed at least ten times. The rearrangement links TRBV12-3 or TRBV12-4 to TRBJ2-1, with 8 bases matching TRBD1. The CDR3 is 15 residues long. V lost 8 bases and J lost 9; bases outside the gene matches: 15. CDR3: CASHGQGLGLGEQFF. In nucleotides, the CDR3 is TGTGCCAGCCACGGACAGGGCCTGGGACTGGGTGAGCAGTTCTTC.

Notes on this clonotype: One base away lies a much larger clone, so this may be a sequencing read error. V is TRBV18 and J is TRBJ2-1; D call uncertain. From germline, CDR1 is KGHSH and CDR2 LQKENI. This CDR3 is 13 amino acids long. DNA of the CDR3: TGTGCCAGGTCACCAACGCTCGGCGCTGAGCAGTTCTTC. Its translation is CARSPTLGAEQFF.

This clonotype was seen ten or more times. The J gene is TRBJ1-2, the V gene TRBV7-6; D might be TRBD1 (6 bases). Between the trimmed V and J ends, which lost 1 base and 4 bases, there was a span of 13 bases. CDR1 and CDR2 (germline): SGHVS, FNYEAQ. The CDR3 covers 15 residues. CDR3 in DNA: TGTGCCAGCAGCTTAGAGCCAGGGGTCTCCTATGGCTACACCTTC. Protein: CASSLEPGVSYGYTF.

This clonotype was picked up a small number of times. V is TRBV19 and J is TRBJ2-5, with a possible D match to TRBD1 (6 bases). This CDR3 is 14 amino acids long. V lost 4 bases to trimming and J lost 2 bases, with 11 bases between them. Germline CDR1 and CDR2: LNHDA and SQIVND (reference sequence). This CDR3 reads CASSRRTAQETQYF. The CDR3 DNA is TGTGCCAGTAGTAGACGGACAGCACAAGAGACCCAGTACTTC.

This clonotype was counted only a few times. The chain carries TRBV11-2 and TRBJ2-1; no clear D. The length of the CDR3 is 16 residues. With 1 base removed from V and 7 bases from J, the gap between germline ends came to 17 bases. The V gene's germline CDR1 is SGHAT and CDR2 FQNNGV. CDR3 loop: CASSLVVSASPNEQFF. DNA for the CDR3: TGTGCCAGCAGCTTAGTAGTCTCGGCCAGTCCGAATGAGCAGTTCTTC.

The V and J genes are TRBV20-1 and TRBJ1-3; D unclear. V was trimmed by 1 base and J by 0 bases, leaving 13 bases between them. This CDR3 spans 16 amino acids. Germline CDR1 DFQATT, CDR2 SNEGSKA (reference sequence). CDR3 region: CSARVGYQSSGNTIYF. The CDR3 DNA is TGCAGTGCTAGAGTCGGCTACCAAAGCTCTGGAAACACCATATATTTT.